These T cell receptor beta chains were read from a single sample in a study of T cell clusters in autoimmune cytopenias. TCRdb processed the multiplex PCR reads again and assigns one entry to each CDR3 protein, with no DNA. The listing contains some 2,200 distinct CDR3 sequences. The sequencing input was peripheral blood. These TCRs come from a human donor with an autoimmune cytopenia or autoimmune hepatitis (not recorded which). Both conserved end residues are part of each CDR3. Rows give clone size only sometimes, using once, few, many, or a class for an expanded clone.

-	TRBJ2-6	TRBV24-1	CATSDFGGGQGANVLTF
-	TRBJ2-5	TRBV28	CASSLQGGAETQYF
medium-sized	TRBJ2-5	TRBV30	CAWSGTVQETQYF
-	TRBJ2-1	TRBV19	CASSTKGDNEQFF
-	TRBJ1-4	TRBV5-1	CASRPGARGEKLFF
-	TRBJ2-1	TRBV7-2	CASSVGTGSYNEQFF
-	TRBJ2-1	TRBV11-3	CASSLAGPSSYNEQFF
-	TRBJ2-3	TRBV20-1	CSASLPLAGMAQYF
-	TRBJ2-7	TRBV19	CASSSRGQDEQYF
-	TRBJ2-7	TRBV7-9	CASSGLAWENEQYF
-	TRBJ1-4	TRBV5-1	CASSRLGTGGVATNEKLFF
medium-sized	TRBJ2-5	TRBV14	CASSQRLVGEAPETQYF
medium-sized	TRBJ1-4	TRBV6-5	CASSHDRQGFNEKLFF
-	TRBJ1-2	TRBV5-6	CASRSMGTGDGYTF
-	TRBJ2-1	TRBV5-4	CASSLSSGSYNEQFF
-	TRBJ1-5	TRBV6-6	CASRSRENSNQPQHF
-	TRBJ2-7	TRBV10-3	CAIKGGRLAYEQYF
-	TRBJ2-7	TRBV6-5	CASSLLAGDVSYEQYF
-	TRBJ1-4	TRBV30	CAWSVIDRSAEKLFF
-	TRBJ1-5	TRBV5-4	CASSSQGEVQHF
-	TRBJ1-3	TRBV12-3/TRBV12-4	CASSQQGFNGNTIYF
medium-sized	TRBJ2-1	TRBV20-1	CSARAEGVWYEQFF
-	TRBJ2-3	TRBV20-1	CSAKRTSGRTDTQYF
-	TRBJ1-1	TRBV19	CASSIVWGRTEAFF
-	TRBJ2-1	TRBV27	CASYHLAGGFF
-	TRBJ1-1	TRBV5-5	CASSLVRATEAFF
-	TRBJ2-1	TRBV20-1	CSARQGSVLNEQFF
-	TRBJ2-3	TRBV6-5	CASSRGTEVSSTDTQYF